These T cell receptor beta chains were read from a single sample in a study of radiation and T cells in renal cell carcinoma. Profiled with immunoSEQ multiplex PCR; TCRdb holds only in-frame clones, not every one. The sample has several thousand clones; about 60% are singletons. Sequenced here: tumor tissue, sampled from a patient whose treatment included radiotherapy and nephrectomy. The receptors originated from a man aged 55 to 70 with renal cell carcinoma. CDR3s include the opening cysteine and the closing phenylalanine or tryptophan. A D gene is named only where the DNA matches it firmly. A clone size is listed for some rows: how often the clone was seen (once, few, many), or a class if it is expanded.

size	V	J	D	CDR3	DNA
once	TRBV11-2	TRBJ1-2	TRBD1	CASGSGGVLYGYTF	TGTGCCAGCGGCTCAGGGGGCGTTCTCTATGGCTACACCTTC
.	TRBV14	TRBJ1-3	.	CASSQSVAGNTIYF	TGTGCCAGCAGCCAATCGGTCGCTGGAAACACCATATATTTT
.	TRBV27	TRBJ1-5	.	CASSLSQTWEPQHF	TGTGCCAGCAGTTTATCACAGACATGGGAGCCCCAGCATTTT
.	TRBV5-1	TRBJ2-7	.	CASSLASVFEQYF	TGCGCCAGCAGCTTAGCTAGCGTGTTCGAGCAGTACTTC
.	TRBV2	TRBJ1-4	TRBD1	CASSDYTGGEKLFF	TGTGCCAGCAGTGACTACACAGGGGGAGAAAAACTGTTTTTT
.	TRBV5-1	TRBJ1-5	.	CASSLDSNQPQHF	TGCGCCAGCAGCTTGGATAGCAATCAGCCCCAGCATTTT
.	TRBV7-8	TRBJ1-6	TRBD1	CASSSPSGTGPNSPLHF	TGTGCCAGCAGCTCCCCCTCTGGGACAGGACCGAATTCACCCCTCCACTTT
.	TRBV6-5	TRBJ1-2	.	CANSYGGPTAHYGYTF	TGTGCCAACAGTTACGGGGGGCCGACGGCCCACTATGGCTACACCTTC
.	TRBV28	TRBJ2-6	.	CASLWTGANVLTF	TGTGCCTCCCTTTGGACCGGGGCCAACGTCCTGACTTTC
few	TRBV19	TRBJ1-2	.	CASTTPGLTLGYTF	TGTGCCAGTACCACCCCGGGACTCACCCTGGGCTACACCTTC
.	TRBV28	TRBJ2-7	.	CASSVTYEQYF	TGTGCCAGCAGTGTGACCTACGAGCAGTACTTC